This T cell receptor beta chain was captured by sequencing in a study of cytomegalovirus exposure and HLA in healthy donors. The PCR had 60 Vbeta and 13 Jbeta primers. The data were produced by immunoSEQ multiplex PCR, yet TCRdb's version contains in-frame clones alone and is incomplete. This table lists roughly 120,000 clones. The CDR3 contains 14 residues. Germline V lookup: CDR1 SGHNT, CDR2 YYREEE (reference sequence). Trimming removed 4 bases at V and 2 bases at J, with 13 bases between. The TCR originated in a man aged 25-40 years in good health and CMV-seronegative. Sequencing input: PBMCs. This chain joins TRBV5-4 and TRBJ2-7, with D possibly being TRBD1 (6 bases). This CDR3 reads CASSVDSFTYEQYF. The DNA for the CDR3 is TGTGCCAGCAGCGTGGACAGTTTCACCTACGAGCAGTACTTC. The full variable domain, its missing parts supplied by reference TRBV5-4 and TRBJ2-7, is ETGVTQSPTHLIKTRGQQVTLRCSSQSGHNTVSWYQQALGQGPQFIFQYYREEENGRGNFPPRFSGLQFPNYSSELNVNALELDDSALYLCASSVDSFTYEQYFGPGTRLTVT.